Listed below are T cell receptor beta chains from one sample, sequenced in a study of CD8 T cells in Susac syndrome. TCRdb called the immunoSEQ multiplex PCR reads again in MiXCR, with one record for every CDR3 protein. The table shows 100,000 or so distinct CDR3 sequences, with 95% occurring only once. The sequencing sample was made of CD8+ T cells from PBMCs. These receptors were taken from a human donor with Susac syndrome. The CDR3 runs from the conserved cysteine through the conserved F or W.

V gene	CDR3 protein
TRBV12-3/TRBV12-4	CASRKQGPLNSPLHF
TRBV6-2/TRBV6-3	CASRPGQGFAGYGYTF
TRBV6-5	CASSSVGVGEQYF
TRBV20-1	CSARGDTYEQYF
TRBV7-9	CASSVGQNQETQYF
TRBV14	CASSPRQPYRFHEQFF
TRBV20-1	CSAPGTDDSGANVLTF
TRBV2	CASIGPVTDTQYF
TRBV7-8	CASSLEGGRGTQYF
TRBV13	CASTQQGDGYTF
TRBV20-1	CSASLRATEAFF
TRBV7-9	CASSTDISYEQYF
TRBV15	CATSSTSGRTDTQYF
TRBV15	CATRTAEGGYTF
TRBV6-5	CASSYRVGYEQYF
TRBV28	CATEGGGLYEQYF
TRBV6-1	CASSGRTGPTEAFF
TRBV25-1	CASTEDTLNEKLFF
TRBV29-1	CSRQGSGNTIYF
TRBV9	CASSPVAGPTDTQYF
TRBV29-1	CSVGHPVGGLAGGDEQFF
TRBV9	CASSVDVGPQREQYF
TRBV2	CASSENEQYF
TRBV6-4	CASSVDRYNSPLHF
TRBV18	CASHMGANYGYTF
TRBV29-1	CSVVGGAIPNEQFF
TRBV19	CAAQSIYTEAFF
TRBV12-3/TRBV12-4	CASSLTGLNTEAFF
TRBV12-3/TRBV12-4	CASSRTSSVAYNEQFF
TRBV9	CASSHRDSHYEQYF
TRBV11-2	CASSPRGGLVTEAFF
TRBV12-5	CASGLLVTSAIKETQYF
TRBV20-1	CSAPGHDSYEQYF
TRBV2	CASSVGRQPQHF
TRBV9	CASSVGDNEQFF
TRBV11-2	CASSPGHLEYF
TRBV5-1	CASSLGQGGTDTQYF
TRBV4-1	CASSQDNPPGGHNQPQHF
TRBV24-1	CATSVARETHNEQFF
TRBV25-1	CASSALVLRDEQYF
TRBV7-3	CASSLATRQTIAGYGYTF
TRBV3-1	CASSLPILRATFEQYF
TRBV11-2	CASSLDLGTGYNEQFF
TRBV11-2	CASSTRQKQETQYF
TRBV7-8	CASSLDTVSPLHF
TRBV29-1	CSARVPGLANNEQFF
TRBV6-4	CASSDMGEGSEETQYF
TRBV2	CASSDTGGSYGYTF